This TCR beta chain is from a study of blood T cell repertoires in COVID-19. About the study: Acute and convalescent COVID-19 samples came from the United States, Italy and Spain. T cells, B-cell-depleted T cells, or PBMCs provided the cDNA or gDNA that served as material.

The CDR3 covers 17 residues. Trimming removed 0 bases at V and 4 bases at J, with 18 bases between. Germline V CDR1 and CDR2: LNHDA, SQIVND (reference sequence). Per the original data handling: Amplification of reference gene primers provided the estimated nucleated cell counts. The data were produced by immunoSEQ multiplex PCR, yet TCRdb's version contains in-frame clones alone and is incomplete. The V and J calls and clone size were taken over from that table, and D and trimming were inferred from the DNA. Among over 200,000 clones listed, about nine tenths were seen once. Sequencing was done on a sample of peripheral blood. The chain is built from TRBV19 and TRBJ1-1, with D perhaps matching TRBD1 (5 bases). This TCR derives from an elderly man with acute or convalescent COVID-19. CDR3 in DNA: TGTGCCAGTAGTATAGATCTACCCCCGGAGGGGTTCACTGAAGCTTTCTTT. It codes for CASSIDLPPEGFTEAFF.